The clone carrying this T cell receptor beta chain was seen ten or more times. The data belong to a study of T cell repertoires in cytomegalovirus infection. Per the germline V gene, CDR1 is SEHNR and CDR2 is FQNEAQ (reference sequence). This CDR3 is 16 amino acids long. J was trimmed by 4 bases and V by 3 bases; bases with no gene match: 5. MiXCR, applied by TCRdb to the reads, yields one record per CDR3 protein. The sample carries nearly 550,000 distinct CDR3 sequences, 16% recorded once. The receptor's source is a human donor in good health (CMV status not recorded). Some clones in this sample may be carry-over from other donors' samples. The chain joins TRBV7-9 to TRBJ2-2; 10 bases align to TRBD2. The sample was CD8+ T cells from PBMCs. The CDR3 loop reads CASSLASGSSTGELFF. Written as DNA, the CDR3 is TGTGCCAGCAGCTTGGCTAGCGGGAGTTCCACCGGGGAGCTGTTTTTT.